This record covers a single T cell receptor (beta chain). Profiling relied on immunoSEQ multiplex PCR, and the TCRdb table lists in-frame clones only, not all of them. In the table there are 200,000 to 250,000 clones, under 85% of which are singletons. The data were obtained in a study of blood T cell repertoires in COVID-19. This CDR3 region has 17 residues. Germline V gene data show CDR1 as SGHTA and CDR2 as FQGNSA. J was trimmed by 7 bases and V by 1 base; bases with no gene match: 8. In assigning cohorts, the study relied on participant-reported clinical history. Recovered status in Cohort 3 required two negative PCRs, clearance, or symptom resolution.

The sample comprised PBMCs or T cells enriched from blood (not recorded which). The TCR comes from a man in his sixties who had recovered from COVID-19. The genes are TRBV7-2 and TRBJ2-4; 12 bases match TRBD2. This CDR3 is CASSLGSASGGENIQYF. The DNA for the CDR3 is TGTGCCAGCAGCTTAGGGTCGGCTAGCGGGGGGGAGAACATTCAGTACTTC.